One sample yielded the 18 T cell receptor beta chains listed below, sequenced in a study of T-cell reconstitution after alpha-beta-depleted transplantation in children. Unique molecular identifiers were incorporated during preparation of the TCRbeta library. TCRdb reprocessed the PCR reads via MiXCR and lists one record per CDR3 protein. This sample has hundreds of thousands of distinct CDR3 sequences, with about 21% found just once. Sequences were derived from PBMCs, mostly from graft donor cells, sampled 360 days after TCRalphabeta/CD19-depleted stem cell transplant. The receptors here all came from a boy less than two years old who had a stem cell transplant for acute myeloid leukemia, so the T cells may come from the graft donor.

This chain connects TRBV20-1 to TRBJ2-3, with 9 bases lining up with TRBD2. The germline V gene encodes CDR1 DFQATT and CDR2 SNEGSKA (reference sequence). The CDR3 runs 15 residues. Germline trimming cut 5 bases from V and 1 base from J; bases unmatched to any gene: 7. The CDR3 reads CSARTSVVGTDTQYF. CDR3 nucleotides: TGCAGTGCTCGGACTAGCGTTGTCGGCACAGATACGCAGTATTTT.

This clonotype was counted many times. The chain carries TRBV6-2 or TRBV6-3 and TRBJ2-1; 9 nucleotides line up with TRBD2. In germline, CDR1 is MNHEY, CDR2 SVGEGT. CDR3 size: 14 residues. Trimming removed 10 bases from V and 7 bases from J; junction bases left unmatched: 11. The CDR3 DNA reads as TGTGCCACCTCCCTAGCGGGGTATTTGAATGAGCAGTTCTTC. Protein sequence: CATSLAGYLNEQFF.

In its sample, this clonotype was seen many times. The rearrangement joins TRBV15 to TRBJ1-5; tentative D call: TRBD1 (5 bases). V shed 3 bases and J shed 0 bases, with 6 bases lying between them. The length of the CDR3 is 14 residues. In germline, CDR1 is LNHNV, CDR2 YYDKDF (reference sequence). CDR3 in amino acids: CATSRGLSNQPQHF. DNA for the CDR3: TGTGCCACCAGCAGGGGACTTAGCAATCAGCCCCAGCATTTT.

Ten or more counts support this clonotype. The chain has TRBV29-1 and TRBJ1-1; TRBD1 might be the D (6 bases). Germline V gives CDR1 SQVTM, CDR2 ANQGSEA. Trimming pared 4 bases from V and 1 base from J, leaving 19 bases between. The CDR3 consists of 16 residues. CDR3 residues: CSVGGITGSPNTEAFF. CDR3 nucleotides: TGCAGCGTTGGGGGAATTACAGGGTCCCCGAACACTGAAGCTTTCTTT.

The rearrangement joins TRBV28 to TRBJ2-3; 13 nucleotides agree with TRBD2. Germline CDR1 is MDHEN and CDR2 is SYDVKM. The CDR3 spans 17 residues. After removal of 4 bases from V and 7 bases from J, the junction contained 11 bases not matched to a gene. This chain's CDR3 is CASSSPPGLAGIYTQYF. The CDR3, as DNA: TGTGCCAGCAGTTCACCCCCGGGACTAGCGGGGATTTATACGCAGTATTTT. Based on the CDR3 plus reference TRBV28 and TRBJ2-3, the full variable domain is DVKVTQSSRYLVKRTGEKVFLECVQDMDHENMFWYRQDPGLGLRLIYFSYDVKMKEKGDIPEGYSVSREKKERFSLILESASTNQTSMYLCASSSPPGLAGIYTQYFGPGTRLTVL.

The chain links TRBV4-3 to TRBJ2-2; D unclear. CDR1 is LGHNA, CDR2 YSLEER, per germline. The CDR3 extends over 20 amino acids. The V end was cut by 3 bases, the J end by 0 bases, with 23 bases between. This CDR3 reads CASSHAMYSGAPPNTGELFF. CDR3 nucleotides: TGCGCCAGCAGCCATGCAATGTATTCTGGAGCGCCCCCGAACACCGGGGAGCTGTTTTTT.

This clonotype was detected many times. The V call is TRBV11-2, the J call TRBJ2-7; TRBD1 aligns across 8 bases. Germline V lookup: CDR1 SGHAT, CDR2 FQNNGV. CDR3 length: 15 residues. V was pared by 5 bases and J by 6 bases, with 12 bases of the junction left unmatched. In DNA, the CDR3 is TGTGCCAGCAGCCCCCAGGGGGCTCTCATGCGCGAGCAGTACTTC. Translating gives CASSPQGALMREQYF. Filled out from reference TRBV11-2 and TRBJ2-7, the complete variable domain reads EAGVAQSPRYKIIEKRQSVAFWCNPISGHATLYWYQQILGQGPKLLIQFQNNGVVDDSQLPKDRFSAERLKGVDSTLKIQPAKLEDSAVYLCASSPQGALMREQYFGPGTRLTVT.

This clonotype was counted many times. The CDR3: CASSPPGRLYEQYF. The CDR3 DNA follows: TGTGCCAGCTCACCACCGGGACGGCTATACGAGCAGTACTTC. The chain has TRBV18 and TRBJ2-7; D assignment may be TRBD1 or TRBD2 (5 bases each). Germline V gene data show CDR1 as KGHSH and CDR2 as LQKENI. V lost 0 bases to trimming and J lost 4 bases, with 10 bases between them. The CDR3 is 14 residues long.

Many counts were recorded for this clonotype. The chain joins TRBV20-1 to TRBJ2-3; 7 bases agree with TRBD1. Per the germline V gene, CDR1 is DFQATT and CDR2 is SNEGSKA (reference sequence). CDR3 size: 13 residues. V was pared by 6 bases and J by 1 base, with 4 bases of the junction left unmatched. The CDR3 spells CSADRVGTDTQYF. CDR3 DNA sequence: TGCAGTGCCGACAGGGTGGGCACAGATACGCAGTATTTT.

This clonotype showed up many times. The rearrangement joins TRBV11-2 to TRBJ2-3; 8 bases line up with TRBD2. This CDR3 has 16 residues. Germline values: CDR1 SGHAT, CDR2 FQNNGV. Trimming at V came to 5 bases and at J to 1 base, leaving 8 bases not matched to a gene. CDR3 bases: TGTGCCAGCAGCCCCCTCGGGGGGGCGGGCACAGATACGCAGTATTTT. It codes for CASSPLGGAGTDTQYF.

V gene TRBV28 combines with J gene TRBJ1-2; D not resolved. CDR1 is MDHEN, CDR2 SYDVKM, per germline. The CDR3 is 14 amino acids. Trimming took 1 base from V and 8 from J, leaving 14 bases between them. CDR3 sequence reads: CASSLSTLRGGYTF. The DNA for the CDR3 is TGTGCCAGCAGTTTATCCACCCTCCGAGGGGGCTACACCTTC.

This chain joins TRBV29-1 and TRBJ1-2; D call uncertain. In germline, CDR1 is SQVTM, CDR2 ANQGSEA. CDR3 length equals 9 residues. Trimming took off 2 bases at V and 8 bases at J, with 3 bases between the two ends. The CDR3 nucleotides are TGCAGCGTTGAAAGCGGCTACACCTTC. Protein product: CSVESGYTF.

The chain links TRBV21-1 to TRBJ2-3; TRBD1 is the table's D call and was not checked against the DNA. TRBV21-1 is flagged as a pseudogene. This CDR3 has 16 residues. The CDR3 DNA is TGTGCCAGCAGCAAACGGACAGAAGGAGAGAGGGGTACGCAGTATTTT. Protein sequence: CASSKRTEGERGTQYF.

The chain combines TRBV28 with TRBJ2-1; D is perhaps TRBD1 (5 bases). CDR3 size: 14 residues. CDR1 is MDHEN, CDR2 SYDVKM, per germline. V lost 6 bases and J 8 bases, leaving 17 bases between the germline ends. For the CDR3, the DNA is TGTGCCAGCAGGAACCAATACAGGATTGATGAGCAGTTCTTC. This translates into CASRNQYRIDEQFF. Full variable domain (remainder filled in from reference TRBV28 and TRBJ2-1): DVKVTQSSRYLVKRTGEKVFLECVQDMDHENMFWYRQDPGLGLRLIYFSYDVKMKEKGDIPEGYSVSREKKERFSLILESASTNQTSMYLCASRNQYRIDEQFFGPGTRLTVL.

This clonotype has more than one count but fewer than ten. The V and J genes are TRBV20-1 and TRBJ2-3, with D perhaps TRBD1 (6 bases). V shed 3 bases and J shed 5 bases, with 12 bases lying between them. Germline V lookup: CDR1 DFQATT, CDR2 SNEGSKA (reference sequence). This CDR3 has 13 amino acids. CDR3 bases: TGCAGTGCTAGCGTGGGGGCCAAAGATACGCAGTATTTT. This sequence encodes CSASVGAKDTQYF.

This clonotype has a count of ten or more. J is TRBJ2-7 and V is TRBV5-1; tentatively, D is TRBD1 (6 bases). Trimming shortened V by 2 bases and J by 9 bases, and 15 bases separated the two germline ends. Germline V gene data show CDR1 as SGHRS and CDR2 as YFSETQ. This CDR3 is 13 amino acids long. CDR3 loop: CASSFGQGSGQYF. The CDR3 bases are TGCGCCAGCAGCTTCGGCCAGGGGTCGGGGCAGTACTTC.

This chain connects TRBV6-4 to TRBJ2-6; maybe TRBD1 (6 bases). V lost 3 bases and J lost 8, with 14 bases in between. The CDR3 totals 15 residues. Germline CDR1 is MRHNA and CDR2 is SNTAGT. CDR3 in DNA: TGTGCCAGCAGTGAACAGGGCCTCTTCTCCAACGTCCTGACTTTC. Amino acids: CASSEQGLFSNVLTF.

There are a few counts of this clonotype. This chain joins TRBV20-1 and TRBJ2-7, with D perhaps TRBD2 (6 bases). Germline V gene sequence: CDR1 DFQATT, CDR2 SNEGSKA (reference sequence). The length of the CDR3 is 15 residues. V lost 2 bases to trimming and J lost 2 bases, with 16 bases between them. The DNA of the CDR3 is TGCAGTGCTAGAAGGGCCTGGCGGGGACCCTACGAGCAGTACGTC. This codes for CSARRAWRGPYEQYV.